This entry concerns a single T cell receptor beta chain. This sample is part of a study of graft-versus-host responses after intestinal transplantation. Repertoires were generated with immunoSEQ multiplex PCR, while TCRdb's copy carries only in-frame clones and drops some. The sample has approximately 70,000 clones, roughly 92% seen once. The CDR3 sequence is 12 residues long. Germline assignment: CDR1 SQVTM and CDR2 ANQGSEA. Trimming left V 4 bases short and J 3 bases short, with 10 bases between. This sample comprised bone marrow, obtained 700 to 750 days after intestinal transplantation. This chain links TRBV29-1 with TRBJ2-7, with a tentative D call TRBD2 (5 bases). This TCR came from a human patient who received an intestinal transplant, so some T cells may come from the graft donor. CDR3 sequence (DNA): TGCAGCGTTGTTAGCGACCTCTACGAGCAGTACTTC. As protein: CSVVSDLYEQYF.